This TCR beta chain derives from a study of CD8 T cells in Susac syndrome. Negative isolation yielded the CD8+ and CD4+ T cells, while FACS enriched the TEMRA cells. RNA, at about 0.45 to 1 ug, was reverse transcribed with random hexamers. One entry per CDR3 protein results from TCRdb running MiXCR on the immunoSEQ multiplex PCR reads. The table includes around 220,000 distinct CDR3 sequences, about 90% detected once. Deletions cut 6 bases from V and 9 bases from J, with 15 bases between. The V gene's germline CDR1 is MNHEY and CDR2 SMNVEV (reference sequence). There are 13 residues in the CDR3. The chain employs TRBV27 and TRBJ2-1; no definite D call. The receptor comes from a human donor with multiple sclerosis. The sequenced sample consisted of CD8+ T cells from PBMCs. CDR3 protein: CASSVFLDGEQFF. CDR3 nucleotide sequence: TGTGCCAGCAGCGTCTTCTTGGACGGTGAGCAGTTCTTC.